The 24 T cell receptor beta chains given below trace back to one sample, sequenced in a study of CD8 T cells in ankylosing spondylitis. Study results and limitations: Among TCR beta sequences, a motif of several highly homologous variants appeared characteristic of ankylosing spondylitis blood.

These receptors are not linked to any known antigen. One entry per CDR3 protein results from TCRdb running MiXCR on the 5' RACE reads. There are roughly 700,000 distinct CDR3 sequences in the sample; 15% to 20% occur only once, and 15% to 20% lies in the top ten. Sequencing used blood, either unsorted or a sorted T cell fraction (not recorded which). These receptors were collected from a male donor with ankylosing spondylitis.

This clonotype was recorded a few times. The chain carries TRBV29-1 and TRBJ2-7; a weak D match, TRBD2 (5 bases). CDR1 and CDR2 from the germline V gene are SQVTM and ANQGSEA. V was cut by 0 bases and J by 6 bases, with 15 bases left in between. The CDR3 totals 14 residues. The CDR3 loop reads CSVEDRRGPGEQYF. In DNA, the CDR3 is TGCAGCGTTGAAGATCGTCGAGGGCCGGGCGAGCAGTACTTC.

This clonotype was counted between two and nine times. V is TRBV28 and J is TRBJ2-7; D ambiguous. This CDR3 has 14 residues. The germline CDR1 and CDR2 sequences are MDHEN and SYDVKM. The V and J ends lost 1 base and 2 bases respectively, with 9 bases between them. The CDR3 DNA reads TGTGCCAGCAGTTTATCGGTGAATACCTACGAGCAGTACTTC. This sequence encodes CASSLSVNTYEQYF.

The genes are TRBV20-1 and TRBJ2-7, with 8 bases fitting TRBD2. J was trimmed by 1 base and V by 7 bases; bases with no gene match: 9. This CDR3 has 14 amino acids. Germline V lookup: CDR1 DFQATT, CDR2 SNEGSKA (reference sequence). The CDR3 loop reads CSVSQGTSSYEQYF. DNA for the CDR3: TGCAGTGTGTCGCAAGGGACTAGTTCCTACGAGCAGTACTTC.

The chain couples TRBV5-1 to TRBJ2-2; 9 bases line up with TRBD2. CDR3 length: 16 amino acids. Germline-derived CDR1 and CDR2 are SGHRS and YFSETQ. V dropped 7 bases and J dropped 0; count of bases not matched to a gene: 7. The CDR3 nucleotides read TGCGCCAGCGAGTCTAGCGGGACCGCGAACACCGGGGAGCTGTTTTTT. Residues: CASESSGTANTGELFF.

The chain carries TRBV5-1 and TRBJ2-3, with no clear D. In germline, CDR1 is SGHRS, CDR2 YFSETQ. CDR3 size: 14 residues. Trimming pared 1 base from V and 6 bases from J, leaving 12 bases between. The CDR3 region is CASSLMGIGDTQYF. CDR3 nucleotides: TGCGCCAGCAGCTTGATGGGGATTGGGGATACGCAGTATTTT.

This clonotype was observed many times. The V gene is TRBV29-1, the J gene TRBJ2-2; D is perhaps TRBD1 (6 bases). This CDR3 has 16 amino acids. Germline V gene lookup returns CDR1 SQVTM and CDR2 ANQGSEA. V was pared by 5 bases and J by 1 base, with 17 bases between. The CDR3 is CSVLGRGSRNTGELFF. In nucleotides, the CDR3 is TGCAGCGTTCTTGGCAGGGGATCGCGGAACACCGGGGAGCTGTTTTTT.

This clonotype was detected a few times. CDR3 sequence reads: CASSLGTWGSAGELFF. For the CDR3, the DNA is TGCGCCAGCAGCTTGGGAACTTGGGGATCCGCCGGGGAGCTGTTTTTT. The chain combines TRBV5-1 with TRBJ2-2, with D unresolved. Per the germline V gene, CDR1 is SGHRS and CDR2 is YFSETQ. The CDR3 is 16 amino acids. V was clipped by 0 bases and J by 6 bases, with 15 bases between them. Full variable domain (outside the CDR3, taken from reference TRBV5-1 and TRBJ2-2): KAGVTQTPRYLIKTRGQQVTLSCSPISGHRSVSWYQQTPGQGLQFLFEYFSETQRNKGNFPGRFSGRQFSNSRSEMNVSTLELGDSALYLCASSLGTWGSAGELFFGEGSRLTVL.

CDR3 bases: TGTGCCAGCAGCTCAACTAGCGGGATAGCCGGGGAGCTGTTTTTT. Its protein product is CASSSTSGIAGELFF. The rearrangement joins TRBV11-3 to TRBJ2-2, with 10 bases aligning to TRBD2. CDR1 is SGHNT and CDR2 is YENEEA in the germline V gene. V trimming: 4 bases; J trimming: 6 bases; junction bases outside the gene matches: 5. This CDR3 is 15 amino acids long.

This clonotype has a handful of counts. J is TRBJ2-5 and V is TRBV20-1; D may be TRBD2 (6 bases). Germline CDR1 reads DFQATT; CDR2 reads SNEGSKA (reference sequence). There are 13 residues in the CDR3. Trimming shortened V by 5 bases and J by 5 bases, and 15 bases separated the two germline ends. The CDR3: CSARGLSEETQYF. In DNA, the CDR3 is TGCAGTGCTCGGGGACTGTCCGAGGAGACCCAGTACTTC.

This clonotype was seen only a few times. The chain links TRBV9 to TRBJ2-2; D remains unclear. Germline V gene lookup returns CDR1 SGDLS and CDR2 YYNGEE. The CDR3 is made up of 14 amino acids. V lost 4 bases and J lost 3, with 10 bases in between. This CDR3 is CASSHRVDTGELFF. The DNA of the CDR3 is TGTGCCAGCAGCCACCGGGTGGACACCGGGGAGCTGTTTTTT.

This clonotype was seen a handful of times. J is TRBJ1-1 and V is TRBV6-1; maybe TRBD1 (6 bases). This CDR3 contains 15 residues. V gave up 7 bases and J gave up 6 bases, with 21 bases separating them. Germline assignment: CDR1 MNHNS and CDR2 SASEGT. The CDR3 region has the DNA TGTGCCAGCATAAAAAATTCCGGGACAACCCCTGAAGCTTTCTTT. It encodes CASIKNSGTTPEAFF.

The chain employs TRBV20-1 and TRBJ1-1, with D unresolved. This CDR3 region has 13 residues. Trimming removed 3 bases at V and 1 base at J, with 9 bases between. The V gene's germline CDR1 is DFQATT and CDR2 SNEGSKA (reference sequence). CDR3 DNA: TGCAGTGCTAGTCACAGACGGAACACTGAAGCTTTCTTT. It codes for CSASHRRNTEAFF.

This clonotype showed up just once. This chain joins TRBV20-1 and TRBJ2-1, with 12 bases identical to TRBD2. CDR1 is DFQATT and CDR2 is SNEGSKA in the germline V gene (reference sequence). This CDR3 is 15 amino acids long. V was pared by 1 base and J by 8 bases, with 6 bases of the junction left unmatched. The CDR3 sequence is CSARALAGGGDEQFF. In DNA, the CDR3 is TGCAGTGCTAGAGCACTAGCGGGGGGCGGGGATGAGCAGTTCTTC.

This clonotype was detected only a few times. The chain links TRBV2 to TRBJ1-6; TRBD1 agrees at 8 bases. The CDR3 covers 15 residues. V shed 6 bases and J 7 bases; nucleotides not matched to a gene: 8. Germline V gene lookup returns CDR1 SNHLY and CDR2 FYNNEI. CDR3 loop: CASRDTGGTNSPLHF. The CDR3 DNA is TGTGCCAGCAGGGATACAGGGGGGACGAATTCACCCCTCCACTTT.

The chain couples TRBV12-3 or TRBV12-4 to TRBJ1-3; weak D call: TRBD1 (5 bases). The CDR3 extends over 17 amino acids. V was trimmed by 6 bases and J by 2 bases, leaving 20 bases between them. The CDR3 DNA sequence: TGTGCCAGCAGCCCATCCCTCAGGGAGGAGGCTGGAAACACCATATATTTT. It specifies CASSPSLREEAGNTIYF.

CDR3 in DNA: TGCAGTGCGATGGAGGATCCCCAGGGAACTAATGAAAAACTGTTTTTT. The encoded protein is CSAMEDPQGTNEKLFF. The V call is TRBV20-1, the J call TRBJ1-4, with a possible D match to TRBD1 (5 bases). Germline V CDR1 and CDR2: DFQATT, SNEGSKA (reference sequence). The V and J ends lost 6 bases and 1 base respectively, with 18 bases between them. This CDR3 has 16 residues.

This clonotype was detected only a few times. The chain recombines TRBV29-1 with TRBJ2-1, with 10 positions matching TRBD2. After removal of 5 bases from V and 9 bases from J, the junction contained 13 bases not matched to a gene. Germline loops: CDR1 SQVTM, CDR2 ANQGSEA. The CDR3 totals 15 residues. CDR3 sequence reads: CSVRGAGGPQGEQFF. CDR3 nucleotide sequence: TGCAGCGTTAGGGGAGCGGGAGGGCCTCAGGGTGAGCAGTTCTTC.

This clonotype was seen a handful of times. V and J are TRBV20-1 and TRBJ2-5, with 7 bases identical to TRBD2. Germline-derived CDR1 and CDR2 are DFQATT and SNEGSKA (reference sequence). The CDR3 extends over 15 amino acids. With 3 bases clipped from V and 5 bases from J, the junction kept 12 bases outside the gene matches. This chain's CDR3 is CSARPAGRDVETQYF. CDR3 DNA sequence: TGCAGTGCTAGGCCGGCAGGGAGGGATGTGGAGACCCAGTACTTC.

This clonotype was counted ten times or more. This chain uses TRBV12-3 or TRBV12-4 with TRBJ2-5; D unresolved. This CDR3 spans 12 amino acids. V lost 6 bases, J lost 0 bases, and 5 bases lay in between. CDR3 protein: CASSSYQETQYF. Written as DNA, the CDR3 is TGTGCCAGCAGCTCGTACCAAGAGACCCAGTACTTC.

This clonotype was picked up a small number of times. The chain is built from TRBV5-1 and TRBJ2-5, with D maybe TRBD1 (6 bases). The V and J ends lost 3 bases and 5 bases respectively, with 23 bases between them. Germline values: CDR1 SGHRS, CDR2 YFSETQ. The CDR3 sequence is 17 residues long. The CDR3 protein is CASSSSTGTRVPETQYF. The CDR3 nucleotides read TGCGCCAGCAGCTCTTCCACCGGGACACGTGTACCGGAGACCCAGTACTTC. The full variable domain, with the rest looked up from reference TRBV5-1 and TRBJ2-5, is KAGVTQTPRYLIKTRGQQVTLSCSPISGHRSVSWYQQTPGQGLQFLFEYFSETQRNKGNFPGRFSGRQFSNSRSEMNVSTLELGDSALYLCASSSSTGTRVPETQYFGPGTRLLVL.

This clonotype was seen a few times. This chain connects TRBV20-1 to TRBJ2-7; tentatively, D is TRBD1 (6 bases). The V gene lost 2 bases and the J gene lost 0 bases, with 8 bases spanning the gap. This CDR3 is built from 13 residues. Germline CDR1 DFQATT, CDR2 SNEGSKA (reference sequence). The CDR3 reads CSARWDNSYEQYF. For the CDR3, the DNA is TGCAGTGCTAGATGGGACAACTCCTACGAGCAGTACTTC.

This clonotype was counted only a few times. V and J are TRBV21-1 and TRBJ2-3; the DNA was not compared with TRBD2, the D call given in the table. TRBV21-1 is listed as a pseudogene. The CDR3 spans 15 residues. The CDR3 DNA is TGTGCCAGCAGCCTACAAGCGGGAGGGGGATATACGCAGTATTTT. Translated: CASSLQAGGGYTQYF.

J is TRBJ2-7 and V is TRBV19, with 8 positions matching TRBD2. Trimming cost V 5 bases and J 2 bases; bases outside gene matches: 17. The CDR3 is made up of 18 amino acids. CDR1 is LNHDA and CDR2 is SQIVND in the germline V gene (reference sequence). CDR3 in amino acids: CASSVTPGQPGLAYEQYF. The CDR3 nucleotides read TGTGCCAGTAGTGTGACCCCGGGTCAGCCGGGACTAGCCTACGAGCAGTACTTC.

The chain couples TRBV7-9 to TRBJ2-7; possible D gene TRBD1, 6 bases. The CDR3 is 15 residues long. The germline CDR1 and CDR2 sequences are SEHNR and FQNEAQ (reference sequence). The ends were cut back, 1 base at V and 3 bases at J, with 13 bases in the middle. The CDR3 DNA reads TGTGCCAGCAGCTTAGAGGGGGAGTTGGGCTACGAGCAGTACTTC. Translated, it gives CASSLEGELGYEQYF. Together with reference TRBV7-9 and TRBJ2-7, the CDR3 gives the full variable domain: DTGVSQNPRHKITKRGQNVTFRCDPISEHNRLYWYRQTLGQGPEFLTYFQNEAQLEKSRLLSDRFSAERPKGSFSTLEIQRTEQGDSAMYLCASSLEGELGYEQYFGPGTRLTVT.